The 13 T cell receptor beta chains listed next were all sequenced from one sample in a study of CD8 T cells in Susac syndrome. Random hexamers primed reverse transcription of roughly 0.5 to 1 ug RNA. MiXCR was run by TCRdb on the immunoSEQ multiplex PCR reads, yielding one entry per CDR3 protein. The sample records some 400,000 distinct CDR3 sequences, around 85% being singletons. Sequenced sample: CD8+ T cells from PBMCs. The receptors were sampled from a human donor with multiple sclerosis.

V gene TRBV4-1 combines with J gene TRBJ2-3; 7 bases match TRBD2. Trimming removed 2 bases from V and 2 bases from J; junction bases left unmatched: 10. Germline values: CDR1 MGHRA, CDR2 YSYEKL. CDR3 length equals 17 residues. This CDR3 reads CASSQRVSGGATDTQYF. In DNA form, the CDR3 reads TGCGCCAGCAGCCAAAGGGTTTCGGGGGGAGCCACAGATACGCAGTATTTT.

This clonotype was detected only once. J is TRBJ2-1 and V is TRBV27; TRBD2 matches at 9 bases. CDR3 length: 16 amino acids. Trimming cost V 6 bases and J 5 bases; bases outside gene matches: 11. The germline V gene encodes CDR1 MNHEY and CDR2 SMNVEV (reference sequence). DNA of the CDR3: TGTGCCAGCAGCCGCCCGCTGGCGGGAGGGGACAATGAGCAGTTCTTC. Residues: CASSRPLAGGDNEQFF.

Comments on this clonotype: Its ends do not fully match the called genes, so a read error is possible. The genes are TRBV12-3 or TRBV12-4 and TRBJ2-1; 10 bases are a match to TRBD2. This CDR3 contains 18 residues. For the CDR3, the DNA is TGTGCCGGCAGTTTTGGTCTAGCGGGAGAGAGAGCCTACAATGAGCAGTTCTTC. Its translation: CAGSFGLAGERAYNEQFF.

CDR3 sequence (DNA): TGCAGTGCTAGGGTCGACACTGAAGCTTTCTTT. Its translation is CSARVDTEAFF. The chain carries TRBV20-1 and TRBJ1-1; D remains unclear. Trimming cost V 3 bases and J 3 bases, with 5 bases left between them. The CDR3 consists of 11 residues. Germline assignment: CDR1 DFQATT and CDR2 SNEGSKA (reference sequence).

The rearrangement uses TRBV16 and TRBJ1-1; no clear D gene. CDR1 KGHSY and CDR2 FQNENV come from the germline V gene. Trimming cost V 3 bases and J 4 bases, with 12 bases left between them. The CDR3 runs 14 residues. The CDR3 sequence: CASSHGEGSTEAFF. Here the CDR3 DNA reads TGTGCCAGCAGCCATGGTGAGGGTAGCACTGAAGCTTTCTTT. Complete variable domain (other parts from reference TRBV16 and TRBJ1-1): GEEVAQTPKHLVRGEGQKAKLYCAPIKGHSYVFWYQQVLKNEFKFLISFQNENVFDETGMPKERFSAKCLPNSPCSLEIQATKLEDSAVYFCASSHGEGSTEAFFGQGTRLTVV.

The chain has TRBV10-3 and TRBJ1-1; no definite D call. CDR3 length equals 15 residues. CDR1 ENHRY and CDR2 SYGVKD come from the germline V gene. The V end lost 0 bases, the J end lost 1 base, and 9 bases lay between the germline ends. CDR3 nucleotide sequence: TGTGCCATCAGTGAGTCTATAGGGTGGAACACTGAAGCTTTCTTT. This sequence encodes CAISESIGWNTEAFF.

The CDR3 DNA follows: TGTGCCACCGGGGAGGGCTCCTACAATGAGCAGTTCTTC. Translating gives CATGEGSYNEQFF. This rearrangement joins TRBV15 to TRBJ2-1; 7 positions match TRBD2. This CDR3 is built from 13 residues. CDR1 is LNHNV and CDR2 is YYDKDF in the germline V gene (reference sequence). The junction had 1 base not matched to a gene; V was cut back by 8 bases and J by 0 bases.

The rearrangement uses TRBV4-1 and TRBJ1-5, with D uncertain. V was trimmed by 0 bases and J by 0 bases, leaving 9 bases between them. Germline values: CDR1 MGHRA, CDR2 YSYEKL. This CDR3 spans 16 amino acids. The CDR3 sequence is CASSQDGYSSNQPQHF. CDR3 nucleotide sequence: TGCGCCAGCAGCCAAGATGGGTACAGTAGCAATCAGCCCCAGCATTTT.

The chain employs TRBV20-1 and TRBJ2-1, with a tentative D call TRBD2 (6 bases). Germline V gene data show CDR1 as DFQATT and CDR2 as SNEGSKA (reference sequence). The V gene lost 7 bases and the J gene lost 6 bases, with 22 bases spanning the gap. The CDR3 totals 15 residues. In DNA, the CDR3 is TGCAGTGGAAGGTCCCCTGCTTTAGCGGTCAATGAGCAGTTCTTC. Translating it yields CSGRSPALAVNEQFF.

DNA of the CDR3: TGTGCCAGCAGCTTAGATAGTCATCTGCTCTTGGGCTACACCTTC. As protein: CASSLDSHLLLGYTF. This chain links TRBV7-9 with TRBJ1-2, with D unclear. The CDR3 sequence is 15 residues long. V lost 1 base to trimming and J lost 8 bases, with 17 bases between them. Germline V gene data show CDR1 as SEHNR and CDR2 as FQNEAQ (reference sequence).

V is TRBV5-5 and J is TRBJ2-5; D not certain. CDR1 is SGHKS and CDR2 is YYEKEE in the germline V gene (reference sequence). The length of the CDR3 is 13 residues. V was trimmed by 1 base and J by 5 bases, leaving 9 bases between them. The CDR3 here is CASSLYSTETQYF. The CDR3 DNA reads TGTGCCAGCAGCTTGTATAGCACGGAGACCCAGTACTTC.

The chain recombines TRBV19 with TRBJ2-7; 8 nucleotides agree with TRBD1. The CDR3 length is 15 residues. Trimming at V came to 3 bases and at J to 2 bases, leaving 6 bases not matched to a gene. CDR1 is LNHDA and CDR2 is SQIVND in the germline V gene (reference sequence). CDR3 sequence reads: CASSMSGTGAYEQYF. CDR3 nucleotide sequence: TGTGCCAGTAGTATGTCCGGGACAGGAGCCTACGAGCAGTACTTC.

The CDR3 loop reads CASYGPGSLPYEQYF. The CDR3 coding sequence is TGTGCCAGCTACGGGCCCGGGTCTCTACCCTACGAGCAGTACTTC. The V gene is TRBV27, the J gene TRBJ2-7; D is uncertain. The CDR3 has 15 amino acids. The V gene lost 8 bases and the J gene lost 2 bases, with 19 bases spanning the gap. Germline V gene lookup returns CDR1 MNHEY and CDR2 SMNVEV (reference sequence).